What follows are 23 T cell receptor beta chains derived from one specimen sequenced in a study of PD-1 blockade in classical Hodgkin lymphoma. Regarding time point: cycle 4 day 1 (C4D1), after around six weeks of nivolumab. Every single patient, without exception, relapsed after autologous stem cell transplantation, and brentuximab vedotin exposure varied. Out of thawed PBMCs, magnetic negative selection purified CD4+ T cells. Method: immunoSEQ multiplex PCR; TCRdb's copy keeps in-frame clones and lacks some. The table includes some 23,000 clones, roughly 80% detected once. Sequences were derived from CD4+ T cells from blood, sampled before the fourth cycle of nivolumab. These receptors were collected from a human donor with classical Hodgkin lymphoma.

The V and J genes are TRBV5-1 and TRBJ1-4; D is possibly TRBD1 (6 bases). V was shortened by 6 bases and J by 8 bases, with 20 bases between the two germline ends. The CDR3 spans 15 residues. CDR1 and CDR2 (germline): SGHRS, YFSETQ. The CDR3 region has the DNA TGCGCCAGCAACTACGACGGGGGGGCAAGGGAAAAACTGTTTTTT. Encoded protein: CASNYDGGAREKLFF.

The CDR3 sequence is CASSPLGTGVNTEAFF. CDR3 nucleotides: TGTGCCAGCTCACCCCTAGGGACAGGGGTGAACACTGAAGCTTTCTTT. The chain joins TRBV18 to TRBJ1-1; TRBD1 matches 10 bases. CDR1 and CDR2 from the germline V gene are KGHSH and LQKENI. This CDR3 comprises 16 residues. Trimming removed 3 bases from V and 0 bases from J; junction bases left unmatched: 4.

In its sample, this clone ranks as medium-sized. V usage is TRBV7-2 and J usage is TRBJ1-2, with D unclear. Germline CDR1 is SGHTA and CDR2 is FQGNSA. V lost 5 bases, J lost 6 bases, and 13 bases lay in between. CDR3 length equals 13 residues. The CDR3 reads CASSPGRVDGYTF. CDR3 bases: TGTGCCAGCAGCCCCGGACGGGTCGATGGCTACACCTTC.

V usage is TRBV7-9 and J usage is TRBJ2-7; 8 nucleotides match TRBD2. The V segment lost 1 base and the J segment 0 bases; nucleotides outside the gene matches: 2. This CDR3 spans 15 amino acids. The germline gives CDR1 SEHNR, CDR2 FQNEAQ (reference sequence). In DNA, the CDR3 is TGTGCCAGCAGCTTAGGCGGGGGGATCTCCTACGAGCAGTACTTC. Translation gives CASSLGGGISYEQYF.

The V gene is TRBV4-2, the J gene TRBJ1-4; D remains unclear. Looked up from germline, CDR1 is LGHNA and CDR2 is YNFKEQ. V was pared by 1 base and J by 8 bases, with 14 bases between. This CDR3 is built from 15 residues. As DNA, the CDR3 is TGTGCCAGCAGCCAAGGCTTGCGGACGAGGGAAAAACTGTTTTTT. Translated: CASSQGLRTREKLFF.

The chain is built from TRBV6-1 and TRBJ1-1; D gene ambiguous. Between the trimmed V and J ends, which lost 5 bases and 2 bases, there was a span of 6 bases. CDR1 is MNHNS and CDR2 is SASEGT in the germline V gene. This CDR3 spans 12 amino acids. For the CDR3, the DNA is TGTGCCAGCAGTCAAGACAACACTGAAGCTTTCTTT. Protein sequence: CASSQDNTEAFF.

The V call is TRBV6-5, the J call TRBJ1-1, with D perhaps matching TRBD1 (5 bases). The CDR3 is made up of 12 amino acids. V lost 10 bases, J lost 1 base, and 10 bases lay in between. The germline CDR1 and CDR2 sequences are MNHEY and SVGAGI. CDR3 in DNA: TGTGCCATTTCTAGGGGGAACACTGAAGCTTTCTTT. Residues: CAISRGNTEAFF.

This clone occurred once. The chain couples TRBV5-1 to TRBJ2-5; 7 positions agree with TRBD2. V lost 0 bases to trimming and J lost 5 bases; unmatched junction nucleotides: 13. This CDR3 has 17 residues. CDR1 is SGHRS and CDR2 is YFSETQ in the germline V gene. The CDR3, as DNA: TGCGCCAGCAGCTTGGCCCTGCTGGTAGCGGGTGGGGAGACCCAGTACTTC. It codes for CASSLALLVAGGETQYF.

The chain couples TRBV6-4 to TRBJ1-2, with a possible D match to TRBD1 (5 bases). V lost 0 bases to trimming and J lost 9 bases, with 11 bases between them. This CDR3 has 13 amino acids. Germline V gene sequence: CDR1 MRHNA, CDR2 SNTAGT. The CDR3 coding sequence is TGTGCCAGCAGTGACTCTTCAGGGCATCGCTACACCTTC. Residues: CASSDSSGHRYTF.

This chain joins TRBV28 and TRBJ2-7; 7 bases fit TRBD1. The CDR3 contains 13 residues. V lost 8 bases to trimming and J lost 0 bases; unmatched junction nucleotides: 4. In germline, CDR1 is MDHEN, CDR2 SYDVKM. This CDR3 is CASWGQFSYEQYF. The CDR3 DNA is TGTGCCAGCTGGGGACAGTTCTCCTACGAGCAGTACTTC.

The CDR3: CASSLVGNPLEQYF. As DNA, the CDR3 is TGTGCCAGCAGCTTAGTGGGGAACCCCCTCGAGCAGTACTTC. The V gene is TRBV7-9, the J gene TRBJ2-7; D is ambiguous. Germline V gene lookup returns CDR1 SEHNR and CDR2 FQNEAQ (reference sequence). V lost 1 base, J lost 6 bases, and 13 bases lay in between. The CDR3 loop spans 14 amino acids.

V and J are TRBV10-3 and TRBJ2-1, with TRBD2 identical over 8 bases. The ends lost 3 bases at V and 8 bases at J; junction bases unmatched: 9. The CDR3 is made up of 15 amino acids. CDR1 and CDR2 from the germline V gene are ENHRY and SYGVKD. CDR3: CAISDSGGKSDEQFF. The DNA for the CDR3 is TGTGCCATCAGTGACTCGGGGGGGAAGTCTGATGAGCAGTTCTTC.

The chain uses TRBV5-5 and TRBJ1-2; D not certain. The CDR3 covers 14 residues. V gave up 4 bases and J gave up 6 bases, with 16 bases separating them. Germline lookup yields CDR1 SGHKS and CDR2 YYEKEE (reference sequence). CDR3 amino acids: CASSQPTPADGYTF. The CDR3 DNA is TGTGCCAGCAGCCAGCCGACCCCGGCGGATGGCTACACCTTC.

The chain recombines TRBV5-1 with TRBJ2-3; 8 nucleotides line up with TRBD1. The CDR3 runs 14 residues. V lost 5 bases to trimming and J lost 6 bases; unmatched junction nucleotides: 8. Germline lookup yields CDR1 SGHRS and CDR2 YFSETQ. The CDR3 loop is CASRSDRVGDTQYF. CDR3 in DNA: TGCGCCAGCAGGTCGGACAGGGTCGGCGATACGCAGTATTTT.

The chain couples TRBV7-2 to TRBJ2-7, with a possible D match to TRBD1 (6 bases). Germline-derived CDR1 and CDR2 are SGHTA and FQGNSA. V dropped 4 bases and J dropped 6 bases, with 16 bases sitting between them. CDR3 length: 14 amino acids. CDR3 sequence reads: CASSSAWGRAEQYF. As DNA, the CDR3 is TGTGCCAGCAGCTCCGCCTGGGGGCGAGCCGAGCAGTACTTC.

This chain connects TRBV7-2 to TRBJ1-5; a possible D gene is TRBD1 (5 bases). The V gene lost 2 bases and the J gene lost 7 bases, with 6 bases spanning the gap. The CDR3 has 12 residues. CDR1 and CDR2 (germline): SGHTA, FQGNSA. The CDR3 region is CASSLQGQPQHF. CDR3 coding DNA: TGTGCCAGCAGCTTACAGGGCCAGCCCCAGCATTTT.

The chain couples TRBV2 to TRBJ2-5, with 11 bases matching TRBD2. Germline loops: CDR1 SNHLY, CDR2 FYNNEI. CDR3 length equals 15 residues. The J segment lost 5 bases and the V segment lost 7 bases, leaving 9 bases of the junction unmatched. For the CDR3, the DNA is TGTGCCAGCACCGAGATAGCGGGGGGGGAGGAGACCCAGTACTTC. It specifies CASTEIAGGEETQYF.

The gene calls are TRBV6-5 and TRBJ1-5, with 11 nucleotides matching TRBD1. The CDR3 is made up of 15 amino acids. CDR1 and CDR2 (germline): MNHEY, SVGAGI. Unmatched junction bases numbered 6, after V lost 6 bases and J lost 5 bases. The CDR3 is CASSRGQGAYQPQHF. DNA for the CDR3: TGTGCCAGCAGCCGCGGACAGGGGGCCTATCAGCCCCAGCATTTT.

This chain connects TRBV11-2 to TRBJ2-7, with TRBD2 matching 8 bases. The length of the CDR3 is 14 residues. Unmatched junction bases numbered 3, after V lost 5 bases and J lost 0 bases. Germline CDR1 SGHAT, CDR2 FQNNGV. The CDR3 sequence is CASSIAGRSYEQYF. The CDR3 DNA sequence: TGTGCCAGCAGCATAGCGGGGCGCTCCTACGAGCAGTACTTC. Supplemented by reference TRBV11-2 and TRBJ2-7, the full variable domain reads EAGVAQSPRYKIIEKRQSVAFWCNPISGHATLYWYQQILGQGPKLLIQFQNNGVVDDSQLPKDRFSAERLKGVDSTLKIQPAKLEDSAVYLCASSIAGRSYEQYFGPGTRLTVT.

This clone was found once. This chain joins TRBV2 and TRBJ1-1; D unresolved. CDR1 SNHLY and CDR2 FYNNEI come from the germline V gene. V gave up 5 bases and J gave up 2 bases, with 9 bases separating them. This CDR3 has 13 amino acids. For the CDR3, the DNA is TGTGCCAGCAGTTCCGGGATTAACACTGAAGCTTTCTTT. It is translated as CASSSGINTEAFF.

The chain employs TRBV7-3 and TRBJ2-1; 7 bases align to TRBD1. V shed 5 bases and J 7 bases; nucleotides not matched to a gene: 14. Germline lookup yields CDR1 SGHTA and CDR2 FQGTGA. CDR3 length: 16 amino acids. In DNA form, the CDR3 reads TGTGCCAGCAGCCCCCGGACAGGCCTAGCCCTGAATGAGCAGTTCTTC. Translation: CASSPRTGLALNEQFF.

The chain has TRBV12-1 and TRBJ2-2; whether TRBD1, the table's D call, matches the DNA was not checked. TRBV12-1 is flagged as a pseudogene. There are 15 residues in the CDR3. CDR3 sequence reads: CASSPGQGQAGELFF. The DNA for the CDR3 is TGTGCCAGCAGCCCCGGACAGGGTCAGGCCGGGGAGCTGTTTTTT.

The CDR3 DNA reads as TGTGCCATTATGAGGCAGCTGAACACTGAAGCTTTCTTT. This codes for CAIMRQLNTEAFF. The V gene is TRBV10-3, the J gene TRBJ1-1, with D hard to call. Per germline, CDR1 ENHRY and CDR2 SYGVKD. V was pared by 9 bases and J by 0 bases, with 11 bases between. The CDR3 runs 13 residues.